This T cell receptor (beta chain) was recovered during a study of cytomegalovirus exposure and HLA in healthy donors. The PCR used 60 Vbeta and 13 Jbeta primers. The assay was immunoSEQ multiplex PCR, and TCRdb's table has in-frame clones only and misses some. The repertoire holds roughly 150,000 clones, 82% seen once, with over 1.2% in the top ten. Germline CDR1 and CDR2: ENHRY and SYGVKD. This CDR3 comprises 15 residues. The V segment lost 6 bases and the J segment 2 bases; nucleotides outside the gene matches: 9. The chain joins TRBV10-3 to TRBJ2-7, with 8 bases that match TRBD1. This receptor was identified in a girl under 18 in good health and CMV-seropositive. Sequenced input: PBMCs. The CDR3 region is CAIREGTGTTYEQYF. In DNA form, the CDR3 reads TGTGCCATCAGGGAAGGGACAGGCACAACCTACGAGCAGTACTTC.